Below, 9 T cell receptor beta chains from the same sample are listed, as sequenced in a study of blood T cell repertoires in COVID-19. TCRdb's copy holds only in-frame clones and misses some; the assay was immunoSEQ multiplex PCR. The sample has about 360,000 clones, 81% seen once; the top ten hold roughly 1.1%. The sequencing sample was made of peripheral blood. These receptors originate from a human donor with acute or convalescent COVID-19. The donor label of this sample is uncertain.

This chain joins TRBV24-1 and TRBJ2-2; D remains unclear. The CDR3 contains 11 residues. CDR1 is KGHDR and CDR2 is SFDVKD in the germline V gene. V lost 10 bases to trimming and J lost 7 bases, with 9 bases between them. DNA of the CDR3: TGTGCCACAGGAGAGTTCGGGGAGCTGTTTTTT. This gives the protein CATGEFGELFF.

This chain uses TRBV10-3 with TRBJ1-1, with D possibly being TRBD1 (6 bases). The CDR3 has 14 amino acids. Per germline, CDR1 ENHRY and CDR2 SYGVKD. Trimming left V 5 bases short and J 1 base short, with 11 bases between. The CDR3 DNA reads as TGTGCCATCAGTTTGGCAGGGGCGAACACTGAAGCTTTCTTT. This sequence encodes CAISLAGANTEAFF.

This clone was detected a few times. J is TRBJ2-1 and V is TRBV7-6; 14 nucleotides match TRBD2. The V gene end was trimmed by 1 base and the J gene end by 6 bases; junction bases not matched to a gene: 14. The CDR3 runs 20 residues. The germline CDR1 and CDR2 sequences are SGHVS and FNYEAQ. The CDR3 region is CASSLDGAGTSGRRVNEQFF. In DNA, the CDR3 is TGTGCCAGCAGCTTAGACGGGGCCGGGACTAGCGGGAGAAGGGTCAATGAGCAGTTCTTC.

This clone showed up just once. The chain joins TRBV3-1 (or the pseudogene TRBV3-2) to TRBJ1-2; D gene ambiguous. The V end was cut by 0 bases, the J end by 5 bases, with 16 bases between. Germline V gives CDR1 LGHDT, CDR2 YNNKEL (reference sequence). This CDR3 has 16 residues. The CDR3 reads CASSQDLALSPYGYTF. CDR3 nucleotide sequence: TGTGCCAGCAGCCAAGATCTAGCGCTCTCCCCTTATGGCTACACCTTC.

The chain links TRBV18 to TRBJ2-1, with TRBD2 as a possible D gene (5 bases). V was pared by 2 bases and J by 3 bases, with 17 bases between. In germline, CDR1 is KGHSH, CDR2 LQKENI. The CDR3 is made up of 17 amino acids. The CDR3, as DNA: TGTGCCAGCTCACCAGGCAGCACTAGTTCCCTCTACAATGAGCAGTTCTTC. It yields the protein CASSPGSTSSLYNEQFF.

The chain couples TRBV12-3 or TRBV12-4 to TRBJ1-3; D perhaps matches TRBD1 (5 bases). This CDR3 contains 13 residues. Trimming removed 5 bases at V and 4 bases at J, with 9 bases between. The CDR3 DNA is TGTGCCAGCAGTCTAGGACAAGGAAACACCATATATTTT. Translation gives CASSLGQGNTIYF.

The J gene is TRBJ2-1, the V gene TRBV7-2; D possibly corresponds to TRBD2 (6 bases). The V end was cut by 5 bases, the J end by 0 bases, with 14 bases between. The CDR3 runs to 16 residues. Germline values: CDR1 SGHTA, CDR2 FQGNSA. CDR3 residues: CASSVGSGSSYNEQFF. The CDR3, as DNA: TGTGCCAGCAGCGTAGGTAGCGGAAGCTCCTACAATGAGCAGTTCTTC. Filled out from reference TRBV7-2 and TRBJ2-1, the complete variable domain reads GAGVSQSPSNKVTEKGKDVELRCDPISGHTALYWYRQSLGQGLEFLIYFQGNSAPDKSGLPSDRFSAERTGGSVSTLTIQRTQQEDSAVYLCASSVGSGSSYNEQFFGPGTRLTVL.

As regards this clone: The same CDR3 can be traced to other DNA sequences in this sample. The genes are TRBV5-4 and TRBJ2-7; weak D call: TRBD1 (5 bases). The CDR3 covers 13 residues. The V end lost 0 bases, the J end lost 6 bases, and 10 bases lay between the germline ends. Per germline, CDR1 SGHNT and CDR2 YYREEE (reference sequence). In DNA form, the CDR3 reads TGTGCCAGCAGCTTGGGCCAGGGTATCGAGCAGTACTTC. Translated: CASSLGQGIEQYF. The full variable domain, with the rest looked up from reference TRBV5-4 and TRBJ2-7, is ETGVTQSPTHLIKTRGQQVTLRCSSQSGHNTVSWYQQALGQGPQFIFQYYREEENGRGNFPPRFSGLQFPNYSSELNVNALELDDSALYLCASSLGQGIEQYFGPGTRLTVT.

The rearrangement joins TRBV27 to TRBJ2-2; TRBD2 is a possible D gene (6 bases). This CDR3 comprises 15 residues. CDR1 is MNHEY, CDR2 SMNVEV, per germline (reference sequence). The V end lost 2 bases, the J end lost 5 bases, and 12 bases lay between the germline ends. The CDR3: CASSLGLASTGELFF. CDR3 bases: TGTGCCAGCAGTTTAGGGCTAGCGAGTACCGGGGAGCTGTTTTTT.